Presented here are 2 T cell receptor beta chains from one specimen sequenced in a study of identical twins. TCRdb reprocessed the 5' RACE reads via MiXCR and lists one record per CDR3 protein. The profile shows roughly 230,000 distinct CDR3 sequences, approximately 8.3% of them singletons. Separately, the same data were catalogued under a study of yellow fever vaccine responses in identical twins.

Sequencing was done on a sample of CD8+ T cells sorted from blood. The receptors stem from a woman under 30 in good health.

This chain links TRBV27 with TRBJ2-1; 11 bases fit TRBD2. The V segment lost 2 bases and the J segment 0 bases; nucleotides outside the gene matches: 12. There are 20 residues in the CDR3. CDR1 MNHEY and CDR2 SMNVEV come from the germline V gene (reference sequence). In DNA, the CDR3 is TGTGCCAGCAGTTTAGGTATCGGTCTAGCGGGAGGTAGCTCCTACAATGAGCAGTTCTTC. Its protein product is CASSLGIGLAGGSSYNEQFF.

This clonotype was observed many times. The chain carries TRBV10-3 and TRBJ2-1, with 11 nucleotides matching TRBD2. The germline CDR1 and CDR2 sequences are ENHRY and SYGVKD. Trimming took 2 bases from V and 3 from J; bases not matched to a gene: 0. The CDR3 is 15 residues long. CDR3 sequence: CAISEGTSGYNEQFF. The CDR3 nucleotides are TGTGCCATCAGTGAGGGGACTAGCGGCTACAATGAGCAGTTCTTC.